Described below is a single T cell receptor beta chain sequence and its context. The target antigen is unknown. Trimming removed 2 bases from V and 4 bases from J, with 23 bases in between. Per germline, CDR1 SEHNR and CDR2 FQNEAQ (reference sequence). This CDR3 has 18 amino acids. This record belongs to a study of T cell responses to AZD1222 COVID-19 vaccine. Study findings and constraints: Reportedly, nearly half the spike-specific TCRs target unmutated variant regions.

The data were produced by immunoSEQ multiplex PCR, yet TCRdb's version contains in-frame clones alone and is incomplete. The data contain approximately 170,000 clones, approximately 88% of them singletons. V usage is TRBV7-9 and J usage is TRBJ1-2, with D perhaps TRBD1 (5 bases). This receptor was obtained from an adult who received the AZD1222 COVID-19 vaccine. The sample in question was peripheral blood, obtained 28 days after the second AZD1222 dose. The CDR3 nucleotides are TGTGCCAGCAGCTTATCCGAGTCAGGGTATCTAGGTGCCTATGGCTACACCTTC. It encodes CASSLSESGYLGAYGYTF.